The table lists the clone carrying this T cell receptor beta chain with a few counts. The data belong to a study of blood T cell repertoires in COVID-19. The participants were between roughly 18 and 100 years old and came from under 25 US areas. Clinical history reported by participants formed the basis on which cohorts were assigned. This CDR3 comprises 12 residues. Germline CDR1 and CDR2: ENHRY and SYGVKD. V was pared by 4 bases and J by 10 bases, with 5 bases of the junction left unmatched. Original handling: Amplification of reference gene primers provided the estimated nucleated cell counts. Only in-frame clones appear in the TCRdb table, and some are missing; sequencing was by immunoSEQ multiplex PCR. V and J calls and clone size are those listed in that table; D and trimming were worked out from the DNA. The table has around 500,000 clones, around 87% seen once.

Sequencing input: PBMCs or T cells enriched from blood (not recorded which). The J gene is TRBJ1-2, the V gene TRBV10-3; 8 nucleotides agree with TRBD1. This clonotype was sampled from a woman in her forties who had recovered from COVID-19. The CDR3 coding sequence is TGTGCCATCAGTGGGACAGGGTTAGACTACACCTTC. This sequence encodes CAISGTGLDYTF.